The 23 T cell receptor beta chains below come from one sample, sequenced in a study of blood T cells in healthy people across ages. A second PCR, run for roughly 7 to 11 cycles, used a sample-barcoded 5' primer plus a J-beta primer mix. TCRdb independently ran MiXCR on the 5' RACE reads; one entry per CDR3 protein. The sample lists 540,000 or so distinct CDR3 sequences, 40% to 50% occurring once. What was sequenced was blood. The receptor source for this set is a man older than 75 in good health.

In its sample, this clonotype was seen a few times. The rearrangement uses TRBV29-1 and TRBJ2-1; TRBD2 matches 10 bases. From germline, CDR1 is SQVTM and CDR2 ANQGSEA. This CDR3 is built from 20 residues. V lost 0 bases, J lost 3 bases, and 17 bases stayed unmatched. CDR3 sequence (DNA): TGCAGCGTTGAAGATGGCTTTGCGGGACATGGACTAGCGGTCTACAATGAGCAGTTCTTC. Amino acids: CSVEDGFAGHGLAVYNEQFF.

To note about this clonotype: At one end, the junction sequence differs from germline, possibly due to a read error. The chain recombines TRBV28 with TRBJ2-1, with D unclear. The CDR3 spans 13 residues. Germline V gene data show CDR1 as MDHEN and CDR2 as SYDVKM. The CDR3 DNA is TGTACCAGCAGCACCCCTCTTAGCAATGAGCAGTTCTTC. Translation gives CTSSTPLSNEQFF.

J is TRBJ1-6 and V is TRBV6-5; no firm D call. The CDR3 covers 15 residues. V shed 2 bases and J shed 7 bases, with 12 bases lying between them. CDR1 is MNHEY, CDR2 SVGAGI, per germline. The CDR3 loop reads CASSYALRRNSPLHF. CDR3 nucleotide sequence: TGTGCCAGCAGTTACGCCCTCCGAAGAAATTCACCCCTCCACTTT.

The chain joins TRBV20-1 to TRBJ2-7; 9 bases are shared with TRBD2. V lost 1 base to trimming and J lost 6 bases; unmatched junction nucleotides: 10. Per germline, CDR1 DFQATT and CDR2 SNEGSKA (reference sequence). CDR3 length equals 15 residues. CDR3 nucleotide sequence: TGCAGTGCTAGAGTGGTAGCGGGAGTCTCATCCGAGCAGTACTTC. This sequence encodes CSARVVAGVSSEQYF.

This clonotype was picked up a small number of times. This rearrangement joins TRBV5-1 to TRBJ2-7; TRBD1 aligns across 11 bases. J was trimmed by 7 bases and V by 2 bases; bases with no gene match: 11. The CDR3 has 16 residues. Germline V lookup: CDR1 SGHRS, CDR2 YFSETQ. CDR3 sequence reads: CASSFSGQGANNEQYF. As DNA, the CDR3 is TGCGCCAGCAGCTTTTCTGGACAGGGGGCGAACAATGAGCAGTACTTC.

This clonotype was detected many times. The chain recombines TRBV7-9 with TRBJ2-3; D unclear. The V and J ends lost 4 bases and 4 bases respectively, with 15 bases between them. The CDR3 runs 15 residues. Germline values: CDR1 SEHNR, CDR2 FQNEAQ (reference sequence). The DNA of the CDR3 is TGTGCCAGCAGCTCCCCCTGGGTCGGAGCAGATACGCAGTATTTT. This encodes CASSSPWVGADTQYF.

This chain joins TRBV12-3 or TRBV12-4 and TRBJ2-3; D remains unclear. The length of the CDR3 is 15 residues. V lost 6 bases and J 2 bases, leaving 15 bases between the germline ends. The CDR3: CASSLGLEHTDTQYF. The CDR3, as DNA: TGTGCCAGCAGCCTCGGCCTCGAACACACAGATACGCAGTATTTT.

This clonotype was seen a few times. This rearrangement joins TRBV5-1 to TRBJ1-2; D not certain. The CDR3 is made up of 13 amino acids. The V end was cut by 0 bases, the J end by 7 bases, with 10 bases between. The germline V gene encodes CDR1 SGHRS and CDR2 YFSETQ. The CDR3: CASSLESGIGYTF. The CDR3 nucleotides read TGCGCCAGCAGCTTGGAATCCGGTATTGGCTACACCTTC.

In its sample, this clonotype was seen a few times. V usage is TRBV6-2 or TRBV6-3 and J usage is TRBJ2-1; a weak D match, TRBD2 (5 bases). The V gene's germline CDR1 is MNHEY and CDR2 SVGEGT. This CDR3 is 14 amino acids long. V shed 6 bases and J shed 4 bases, with 13 bases lying between them. DNA for the CDR3: TGTGCCAGCAGCCGGGATCTAGTATACAATGAGCAGTTCTTC. Translating it yields CASSRDLVYNEQFF.

V is TRBV13 and J is TRBJ2-7; D is tentatively TRBD1 or TRBD2 (5 bases each). The CDR3 covers 15 residues. V was pared by 3 bases and J by 2 bases, with 14 bases between. CDR1 and CDR2 (germline): PRHDT, FYEKMQ (reference sequence). This CDR3 reads CASSFRAGSTYEQYF. The CDR3 DNA reads TGTGCCAGCAGCTTTAGGGCAGGGAGTACCTACGAGCAGTACTTC.

The DNA of the CDR3 is TGCAGCGGTAGGGGTGGCGGGGAGCTGTTTTTT. The encoded protein is CSGRGGGELFF. The chain joins TRBV29-1 to TRBJ2-2; D may be TRBD1 (5 bases). Germline V gives CDR1 SQVTM, CDR2 ANQGSEA. Trimming shortened V by 7 bases and J by 7 bases, and 10 bases separated the two germline ends. The CDR3 loop spans 11 amino acids.

This clonotype was counted between two and nine times. This chain connects TRBV29-1 to TRBJ2-1; D call uncertain. Germline V gene lookup returns CDR1 SQVTM and CDR2 ANQGSEA. The CDR3 length is 13 residues. V was cut by 6 bases and J by 0 bases, with 9 bases left in between. As DNA, the CDR3 is TGCAGCGTCGAGAAGAGCTCCTACAATGAGCAGTTCTTC. Translation gives CSVEKSSYNEQFF.

The gene calls are TRBV7-3 and TRBJ2-3, with a weak D call TRBD1 (5 bases). V lost 5 bases, J lost 1 base, and 19 bases lay in between. The CDR3 is 17 amino acids. The germline gives CDR1 SGHTA, CDR2 FQGTGA. The CDR3 DNA reads TGTGCCAGCAGCCCCCACTCCCAGGGAACAGGCACAGATACGCAGTATTTT. It is translated as CASSPHSQGTGTDTQYF.

This chain connects TRBV4-1 to TRBJ2-2; a weak D match, TRBD2 (6 bases). Deletions cut 0 bases from V and 3 bases from J, with 14 bases between. There are 17 residues in the CDR3. Germline values: CDR1 MGHRA, CDR2 YSYEKL. The CDR3 spells CASSQDYPGLDTGELFF. In DNA, the CDR3 is TGCGCCAGCAGCCAAGACTACCCGGGACTTGACACCGGGGAGCTGTTTTTT.

This clonotype was seen a handful of times. The chain uses TRBV4-3 and TRBJ2-1; tentatively, D is TRBD1 or TRBD2 (5 bases each). Per the germline V gene, CDR1 is LGHNA and CDR2 is YSLEER. The length of the CDR3 is 15 residues. V was trimmed by 0 bases and J by 4 bases, leaving 10 bases between them. CDR3 bases: TGCGCCAGCAGCCAAGACAGGGACCGATACAATGAGCAGTTCTTC. It is translated as CASSQDRDRYNEQFF.

This clonotype was observed a handful of times. This chain uses TRBV15 with TRBJ2-7, with D possibly being TRBD1 (6 bases). The CDR3 has 16 residues. Germline V gene lookup returns CDR1 LNHNV and CDR2 YYDKDF (reference sequence). Trimming removed 0 bases from V and 0 bases from J, with 12 bases in between. The chain's CDR3 is CATSRDQGTNSYEQYF. The CDR3 DNA follows: TGTGCCACCAGCAGAGATCAGGGGACAAACTCCTACGAGCAGTACTTC.

The genes are TRBV20-1 and TRBJ2-7; TRBD1 aligns across 7 bases. V trimming: 7 bases; J trimming: 0 bases; junction bases outside the gene matches: 9. The CDR3 loop spans 14 amino acids. Germline assignment: CDR1 DFQATT and CDR2 SNEGSKA (reference sequence). DNA for the CDR3: TGCAGTGTCTACAGGGGTCGGGACTCCTACGAGCAGTACTTC. It translates to CSVYRGRDSYEQYF.

The gene calls are TRBV7-9 and TRBJ1-5; no definite D call. V lost 4 bases and J lost 9, with 13 bases in between. There are 13 residues in the CDR3. The germline V gene has CDR1 SEHNR and CDR2 FQNEAQ (reference sequence). In DNA, the CDR3 is TGTGCCAGCAGCTCGAGCGACGGGCGGCCCCAGCATTTT. Its translation: CASSSSDGRPQHF.

V and J are TRBV5-6 and TRBJ1-2; D is ambiguous. CDR1 is SGHDT, CDR2 YYEEEE, per germline. V dropped 0 bases and J dropped 4 bases, with 4 bases sitting between them. This CDR3 contains 12 residues. This CDR3 is CASSLVPYGYTF. In nucleotides, the CDR3 is TGTGCCAGCAGCTTGGTTCCCTATGGCTACACCTTC.

The V call is TRBV20-1, the J call TRBJ2-5, with a possible D match to TRBD2 (5 bases). V lost 0 bases and J 11 bases, leaving 31 bases between the germline ends. This CDR3 is built from 18 residues. Germline V gives CDR1 DFQATT, CDR2 SNEGSKA (reference sequence). The CDR3 reads CSARDVGRISESTNEQYF. In DNA form, the CDR3 reads TGCAGTGCTAGAGATGTAGGTCGGATTAGCGAGAGTACGAATGAGCAGTACTTC.

This clonotype was counted a few times. The J gene is TRBJ1-6, the V gene TRBV21-1; the table names TRBD1, a call not compared with the DNA. TRBV21-1 is shown as a pseudogene. The CDR3 extends over 18 amino acids. CDR3 region: CASSGGSGPGFDNSPLHF. In nucleotides, the CDR3 is TGTGCCAGCAGCGGGGGTAGTGGGCCGGGGTTTGATAATTCACCCCTCCACTTT.

This clonotype has a count of ten or more. The chain links TRBV29-1 to TRBJ2-3; 7 bases match TRBD1. This CDR3 spans 12 amino acids. Germline CDR1 SQVTM, CDR2 ANQGSEA. The junction had 6 bases not matched to a gene; V was cut back by 4 bases and J by 8 bases. The CDR3 DNA reads as TGCAGCGTTGGACAGGGAAGGGTTACGCAGTATTTT. Its protein is CSVGQGRVTQYF.

This sequence joins TRBV4-2 and TRBJ2-1; 10 bases are a match to TRBD2. The tail of the sequence fits TRBJ2-7 better, so the J call may be wrong. The germline V gene has CDR1 LGHNA and CDR2 YNFKEQ. There are 17 residues in the CDR3. CDR3 nucleotide sequence: TGTGCCAGCAGCCAGGAGCCTACTAGCGGGGTTTACAATGAGCAGTACTTC. This translates into CASSQEPTSGVYNEQYF.